The table lists the clone carrying this TCR beta chain with many counts. Its antigen is not known. It was with unique molecular identifiers that the TCRbeta library was prepared. TCRdb reprocessed the PCR reads with MiXCR, giving one entry per CDR3 protein. The table lists about 32,000 distinct CDR3 sequences, about 6.8% of them singletons. This specimen comes from a study of T-cell reconstitution after alpha-beta-depleted transplantation in children. General observations from the study: Reportedly, only several hundred clones from non-depleted graft cells drove alpha-beta T-cell counts at about two months. After one year, T-cell counts and TCRbeta diversity mostly came from new T cells. High day-60 TCRbeta diversity in some patients came from surviving recipient T cells and thymic progenitors.

Between the trimmed V and J ends, which lost 4 bases and 5 bases, there was a span of 11 bases. There are 13 residues in the CDR3. Germline V CDR1 and CDR2: LGHDT, YNNKEL (reference sequence). The receptor was isolated from a child younger than two who had a stem cell transplant for acute myeloid leukemia, so the T cells may come from the graft donor. The sample here was peripheral blood, taken 60 days after TCRalphabeta/CD19-depleted stem cell transplant. This chain connects TRBV3-1 to TRBJ2-5; either TRBD1 or TRBD2 may fit D (5 bases each). The CDR3, as DNA: TGTGCCAGCAGCCCCGGATGGGGGGAGACCCAGTACTTC. Its translation: CASSPGWGETQYF.